Ten or more counts support the clone carrying this T cell receptor beta chain. Its specificity is unknown. Amplified regions were TCR beta CDR3 sequences from RNA transcripts. First-round RT-PCR with HTBI primers amplified the TCR CDR3 region. TCRdb fed the multiplex PCR reads into MiXCR, producing one record per CDR3 protein. Among about 360,000 distinct CDR3 sequences listed, roughly 14% were seen once. These data originate in a study of T cells in Graves' hyperthyroidism and ophthalmopathy. Points from the study as a whole: Prediction of ophthalmopathy progression came a median approximately 7 months pre-onset. Among clonotypes expanded in thyroid above 0.001, most were also found in blood.

Thyroid ultrasound, orbital computed tomography, clinical symptoms, and serum thyroxine and TRAb underpinned diagnoses. The CDR3 is made up of 15 amino acids. Germline V gene lookup returns CDR1 PRHDT and CDR2 FYEKMQ (reference sequence). V was pared by 1 base and J by 1 base, with 9 bases between. Sequenced input: blood. The J gene is TRBJ2-3, the V gene TRBV13, with a tentative D call TRBD2 (5 bases). The sequence derives from a woman aged 18-35 years with Graves' hyperthyroidism that later progressed to Graves' ophthalmopathy. CDR3 DNA: TGTGCCAGCAGCTTAGAGCCCGGGGGCACAGATACGCAGTATTTT. The encoded protein is CASSLEPGGTDTQYF.